This TCR beta chain is from a study of sequential checkpoint blockade in melanoma. The treatment was: randomized to nivolumab then ipilimumab (arm A) or the reverse (arm B). No patient had prior DNA-damaging chemotherapy. The assay was immunoSEQ multiplex PCR, and TCRdb's table has in-frame clones only and misses some. The sample records some 17,000 clones, roughly four fifths being singletons. Germline CDR1 is SGHVS and CDR2 is FNYEAQ. The CDR3 covers 17 residues. The V segment lost 2 bases and the J segment 1 base; nucleotides outside the gene matches: 3. V usage is TRBV7-6 and J usage is TRBJ2-2; 11 bases map to TRBD2. Sample: CD8+ T cells sorted from blood (inferred from file names), taken from a patient given nivolumab and ipilimumab in sequence. The TCR sequence derives from a human donor with melanoma. The DNA for the CDR3 is TGTGCCAGCAGCTTAACTAGCGGGGGAGAGAACACCGGGGAGCTGTTTTTT. It codes for CASSLTSGGENTGELFF.